One sample yielded the 28 T cell receptor beta chains listed below, sequenced in a study of cytomegalovirus exposure and HLA in healthy donors. A multiplex PCR was run with 60 Vbeta primers and 13 Jbeta primers. Assay used: immunoSEQ multiplex PCR; TCRdb lists only in-frame clones, some missing. In the table there are 150,000 or so clones, roughly three quarters of which are singletons. Sequenced material: PBMCs. Source of these receptors: a man under 40 in good health and CMV-seropositive.

V and J are TRBV29-1 and TRBJ1-1; a possible D gene is TRBD1 (5 bases). Germline values: CDR1 SQVTM, CDR2 ANQGSEA. V was pared by 6 bases and J by 0 bases, with 17 bases between. This CDR3 is built from 15 residues. The CDR3 coding sequence is TGCAGCGTCGGGACTCCCGGGACGGTGAACACTGAAGCTTTCTTT. As protein: CSVGTPGTVNTEAFF. Combining the CDR3 with reference TRBV29-1 and TRBJ1-1 gives the whole variable domain SAVISQKPSRDICQRGTSLTIQCQVDSQVTMMFWYRQQPGQSLTLIATANQGSEATYESGFVIDKFPISRPNLTFSTLTVSNMSPEDSSIYLCSVGTPGTVNTEAFFGQGTRLTVV.

This clone has more than one count but fewer than ten. The chain combines TRBV5-1 with TRBJ2-7; D perhaps matches TRBD1 (5 bases). CDR1 is SGHRS and CDR2 is YFSETQ in the germline V gene. The length of the CDR3 is 14 residues. Trimming stripped 0 bases from V and 2 bases from J, with 9 bases between. CDR3 bases: TGCGCCAGCAGCTTGGGGGGCGGAACCTACGAGCAGTACTTC. Translation: CASSLGGGTYEQYF.

The rearrangement joins TRBV5-4 to TRBJ2-7, with a possible D match to TRBD1 (6 bases). Germline lookup yields CDR1 SGHNT and CDR2 YYREEE (reference sequence). V lost 1 base, J lost 1 base, and 9 bases lay in between. CDR3 length: 14 residues. The CDR3 sequence is CASSLPGASYEQYF. The CDR3 nucleotides are TGTGCCAGCAGCTTGCCAGGGGCGTCCTACGAGCAGTACTTC. The entire variable domain, with the rest obtained from reference TRBV5-4 and TRBJ2-7, is as follows: ETGVTQSPTHLIKTRGQQVTLRCSSQSGHNTVSWYQQALGQGPQFIFQYYREEENGRGNFPPRFSGLQFPNYSSELNVNALELDDSALYLCASSLPGASYEQYFGPGTRLTVT.

The genes are TRBV6-1 and TRBJ2-1; 7 bases match TRBD2. V shed 4 bases, J shed 6 bases, and the junction held 0 bases outside the gene matches. The CDR3 totals 12 residues. CDR1 is MNHNS, CDR2 SASEGT, per germline. DNA for the CDR3: TGTGCCAGCAGTGGGGGGGGCAATGAGCAGTTCTTC. Translation: CASSGGGNEQFF.

The CDR3 spells CASSSSDGAYNSPLHF. The CDR3 coding sequence is TGTGCCAGCAGCTCATCGGACGGGGCCTATAATTCACCCCTCCACTTT. The gene calls are TRBV7-2 and TRBJ1-6, with no clear D. The CDR3 sequence is 16 residues long. The germline V gene encodes CDR1 SGHTA and CDR2 FQGNSA. Trimming removed 4 bases from V and 2 bases from J, with 12 bases in between.

This chain links TRBV30 with TRBJ2-3; no clear D. V was trimmed by 7 bases and J by 0 bases, leaving 8 bases between them. From germline, CDR1 is GTSNPN and CDR2 SVGIG (reference sequence). The length of the CDR3 is 12 residues. The CDR3 DNA reads TGTGCCTACTTACGGAGCACAGATACGCAGTATTTT. It specifies CAYLRSTDTQYF.

The chain is built from TRBV6-5 and TRBJ2-1, with TRBD2 matching 11 bases. This CDR3 has 14 residues. Germline loops: CDR1 MNHEY, CDR2 SVGAGI. The ends lost 6 bases at V and 4 bases at J; junction bases unmatched: 2. The CDR3 sequence: CASSRLAGYNEQFF. In DNA form, the CDR3 reads TGTGCCAGCAGCAGACTAGCGGGGTACAATGAGCAGTTCTTC.

The gene calls are TRBV7-6 and TRBJ2-2; TRBD2 matches 8 bases. With 0 bases clipped from V and 4 bases from J, the junction kept 10 bases outside the gene matches. The CDR3 has 18 residues. CDR1 and CDR2 (germline): SGHVS, FNYEAQ. Here the CDR3 reads CASSLAKTGGPATGELFF. CDR3 coding DNA: TGTGCCAGCAGCTTAGCGAAGACGGGGGGGCCGGCCACCGGGGAGCTGTTTTTT.

This clone was observed a few times. The gene calls are TRBV7-9 and TRBJ2-7; TRBD2 might be the D (6 bases). The CDR3 loop spans 12 amino acids. CDR1 is SEHNR, CDR2 FQNEAQ, per germline (reference sequence). The ends were cut back, 5 bases at V and 3 bases at J, with 8 bases in the middle. The CDR3 DNA follows: TGTGCCAGCAGCCCAGCGGGCTACGAGCAGTACTTC. This gives the protein CASSPAGYEQYF.

The chain recombines TRBV2 with TRBJ2-7; maybe TRBD1 (6 bases). The germline V and J ends were trimmed by 5 bases and 2 bases, with 13 bases remaining between them. Germline V lookup: CDR1 SNHLY, CDR2 FYNNEI. The CDR3 covers 14 residues. CDR3 in DNA: TGTGCCAGCAGTTATACAGGGTGGGCCTACGAGCAGTACTTC. Protein: CASSYTGWAYEQYF.

The rearrangement links TRBV27 to TRBJ1-1, with D uncertain. This CDR3 is 16 amino acids long. The ends were cut back, 1 base at V and 2 bases at J, with 14 bases in the middle. Germline lookup yields CDR1 MNHEY and CDR2 SMNVEV (reference sequence). In DNA, the CDR3 is TGTGCCAGCAGTTTATATCCCCCGACACCTAACACTGAAGCTTTCTTT. Its protein is CASSLYPPTPNTEAFF.

The chain employs TRBV29-1 and TRBJ1-1; TRBD1 agrees at 8 bases. Germline-derived CDR1 and CDR2 are SQVTM and ANQGSEA. CDR3 length equals 14 residues. The junction had 10 bases not matched to a gene; V was cut back by 6 bases and J by 4 bases. The CDR3 loop reads CSVLQDRAATEAFF. DNA of the CDR3: TGCAGCGTCCTACAGGACAGGGCGGCCACTGAAGCTTTCTTT.

The J gene is TRBJ2-1, the V gene TRBV7-3; tentatively, D is TRBD1 (6 bases). The V end lost 2 bases, the J end lost 2 bases, and 13 bases lay between the germline ends. The CDR3 is 16 amino acids. The V gene's germline CDR1 is SGHTA and CDR2 FQGTGA. The CDR3 sequence: CASSLQGLTTYNEQFF. DNA for the CDR3: TGTGCCAGCAGCTTACAGGGGCTCACTACCTACAATGAGCAGTTCTTC.

V gene TRBV11-3 combines with J gene TRBJ2-1; D remains ambiguous. With 5 bases removed from V and 6 bases from J, the gap between germline ends came to 11 bases. Germline values: CDR1 SGHNT, CDR2 YENEEA. The CDR3 has 13 amino acids. CDR3: CASSHHRVNEQFF. Written as DNA, the CDR3 is TGTGCCAGCAGCCACCACCGAGTCAATGAGCAGTTCTTC.

V gene TRBV2 combines with J gene TRBJ1-6, with TRBD1 matching 9 bases. V lost 6 bases, J lost 5 bases, and 2 bases stayed unmatched. The CDR3 has 14 amino acids. Germline CDR1 SNHLY, CDR2 FYNNEI. The CDR3 region has the DNA TGTGCCAGCAGAGGACAGGGGAATAATTCACCCCTCCACTTT. It specifies CASRGQGNNSPLHF.

The rearrangement joins TRBV4-1 to TRBJ2-5; D remains ambiguous. This CDR3 is built from 13 residues. V lost 1 base and J lost 0, with 3 bases in between. Germline V gene lookup returns CDR1 MGHRA and CDR2 YSYEKL. The CDR3 DNA reads as TGCGCCAGCAGCCAAGCTCACCAAGAGACCCAGTACTTC. Its translation is CASSQAHQETQYF.

The chain links TRBV5-1 to TRBJ1-1, with 8 bases fitting TRBD1. Germline CDR1 and CDR2: SGHRS and YFSETQ. Unmatched junction bases numbered 5, after V lost 3 bases and J lost 4 bases. CDR3 length: 14 residues. CDR3 region: CASSYDRGGTEAFF. CDR3 nucleotide sequence: TGCGCCAGCAGCTACGACAGGGGCGGCACTGAAGCTTTCTTT.

This chain joins TRBV11-2 and TRBJ2-2; TRBD1 matches 7 bases. This CDR3 is built from 13 residues. J lost 8 bases, V lost 3 bases, and 3 bases had no gene match. Per the germline V gene, CDR1 is SGHAT and CDR2 is FQNNGV. CDR3 region: CASSFRGQGELFF. In DNA form, the CDR3 reads TGTGCCAGCAGCTTTAGGGGGCAGGGGGAGCTGTTTTTT. Full variable domain (remainder filled in from reference TRBV11-2 and TRBJ2-2): EAGVAQSPRYKIIEKRQSVAFWCNPISGHATLYWYQQILGQGPKLLIQFQNNGVVDDSQLPKDRFSAERLKGVDSTLKIQPAKLEDSAVYLCASSFRGQGELFFGEGSRLTVL.

This clone has just one count. V usage is TRBV11-2 and J usage is TRBJ2-1, with TRBD1 matching 7 bases. Germline V gene sequence: CDR1 SGHAT, CDR2 FQNNGV. With 4 bases clipped from V and 2 bases from J, the junction kept 5 bases outside the gene matches. There are 15 residues in the CDR3. The chain's CDR3 is CASSSRDSPYNEQFF. The CDR3 region has the DNA TGTGCCAGCAGCTCCCGGGACAGTCCCTACAATGAGCAGTTCTTC.

The gene calls are TRBV10-1 and TRBJ1-2; D gene unclear. The CDR3 loop spans 15 amino acids. V was pared by 0 bases and J by 8 bases, with 16 bases between. Germline loops: CDR1 WNHNN, CDR2 SYGVQD (reference sequence). As DNA, the CDR3 is TGCGCCAGCAGTGAGTCGATCACCCCTCCCGGGGGCTACACCTTC. Translating it yields CASSESITPPGGYTF.

The V and J genes are TRBV30 and TRBJ1-1; 9 nucleotides agree with TRBD1. CDR1 and CDR2 from the germline V gene are GTSNPN and SVGIG (reference sequence). The J segment lost 0 bases and the V segment lost 8 bases, leaving 13 bases of the junction unmatched. CDR3 length equals 16 residues. The CDR3 here is CAGKPGQGHLNTEAFF. In nucleotides, the CDR3 is TGTGCCGGAAAACCGGGACAGGGCCATCTGAACACTGAAGCTTTCTTT.

The chain couples TRBV4-1 to TRBJ2-1; D ambiguous. Germline V gene data show CDR1 as MGHRA and CDR2 as YSYEKL. V lost 0 bases to trimming and J lost 5 bases, with 5 bases between them. The CDR3 runs 13 residues. CDR3 amino acids: CASSQDHDNEQFF. Here the CDR3 DNA reads TGCGCCAGCAGCCAAGATCATGACAATGAGCAGTTCTTC.

The V and J genes are TRBV9 and TRBJ2-7; D perhaps matches TRBD1 (6 bases). The CDR3 consists of 13 residues. Trimming removed 10 bases at V and 4 bases at J, with 18 bases between. Germline V CDR1 and CDR2: SGDLS, YYNGEE. CDR3 DNA sequence: TGTGCCGCCTCCCCAGGGGATGGGTACGAGCAGTACTTC. Translating gives CAASPGDGYEQYF. The full variable domain, rest sourced from reference TRBV9 and TRBJ2-7, is DSGVTQTPKHLITATGQRVTLRCSPRSGDLSVYWYQQSLDQGLQFLIQYYNGEERAKGNILERFSAQQFPDLHSELNLSSLELGDSALYFCAASPGDGYEQYFGPGTRLTVT.

This sequence joins TRBV7-8 and TRBJ1-2; 7 bases line up with TRBD1. The germline gives CDR1 SGHVS, CDR2 FQNEAQ. The CDR3 has 13 residues. J gave up 3 bases and V 4 bases, and 2 bases lay outside the gene matches. The CDR3 spells CASSSGTDYGYTF. DNA for the CDR3: TGTGCCAGCAGCTCCGGGACAGACTATGGCTACACCTTC.

The sample holds a few counts of this clone. At one end the junction does not follow the germline gene, possibly because of a read error. This chain connects TRBV7-9 to TRBJ2-5, with D maybe TRBD2 (6 bases). The V gene's germline CDR1 is SEHNR and CDR2 FQNEAQ (reference sequence). The CDR3 is 13 residues long. CDR3 amino acids: CSSSRLEQETQYF. The CDR3 nucleotides read TGTTCCAGCAGCCGACTAGAGCAAGAGACCCAGTACTTC.

V and J are TRBV10-3 and TRBJ1-5; D remains ambiguous. V was trimmed by 3 bases and J by 9 bases, leaving 24 bases between them. CDR3 length: 17 residues. Germline assignment: CDR1 ENHRY and CDR2 SYGVKD. CDR3 sequence: CAISDDNTVTGRWPQHF. CDR3 sequence (DNA): TGTGCCATCAGTGACGATAACACAGTTACCGGCCGTTGGCCCCAGCATTTT.

The chain recombines TRBV5-1 with TRBJ2-4, with D possibly being TRBD2 (5 bases). This CDR3 comprises 13 residues. CDR1 SGHRS and CDR2 YFSETQ come from the germline V gene. V was cut by 2 bases and J by 9 bases, with 12 bases left in between. Here the CDR3 DNA reads TGCGCCAGCAGCTTTCCCGAGGGTGGCATTCAGTACTTC. Its translation is CASSFPEGGIQYF.

This rearrangement joins TRBV9 to TRBJ1-1, with 7 bases that match TRBD1. Looked up from germline, CDR1 is SGDLS and CDR2 is YYNGEE. The CDR3 sequence is 14 residues long. With 4 bases clipped from V and 1 base from J, the junction kept 4 bases outside the gene matches. CDR3 in amino acids: CASSRGQPNTEAFF. DNA of the CDR3: TGTGCCAGCAGCAGGGGACAGCCGAACACTGAAGCTTTCTTT.